This T cell receptor beta chain was observed in a study of CD8+ T cells in alopecia areata (dated by TCRdb to 2017 to 2018). In terms of the full investigation: Female C3H/HeJ recipients, about 7-10 weeks old, were grafted with skin from C3H/HeJ donors with spontaneous alopecia (6-12 months old). Human TCRbeta sequencing covered scalp tissue and sorted CD4+ and CD8+ peripheral blood T cells from patchy and totalis/universalis alopecia areata patients and healthy controls. The RNA source kit depended on sample type: the PAXgene miRNA kit for fixed scalp, the miRNeasy kit for PBMCs, and the RNeasy kit for mouse skin. Scalp clonality was compared among normal scalp (n=4), patchy alopecia areata scalp (n=8), and alopecia totalis/universalis scalp (n=8). To study T cell clonal expansion in alopecia areata, the researchers applied high-throughput TCRbeta sequencing to both the C3H/HeJ mouse model and human patients. immunoSEQ multiplex PCR using 35 Vbeta forward primers and 13 Jbeta reverse primers was used to amplify TCRbeta CDR3 regions.

Pooled mouse cutaneous lymph node cells were stained for CD4, CD8alpha, NKG2D, NKG2ACE and other markers and were then sorted on a BD Influx. Library generation was performed with the immunoSEQ multiplex PCR assay. RNA was extracted from all samples and reverse transcribed into cDNA as template for TCR sequencing. First-strand cDNA was synthesized with SuperScript III using a 2:1 mix of oligo-dT and random hexamers. A synthetic immune receptor repertoire was used to gauge amplification bias, and whatever bias remained was removed computationally. Libraries were sequenced on Illumina HiSeq with 60 bp reads covering the CDR3, read from J toward V. The original methods were these. Raw reads were preprocessed to remove errors, and CDR3 was defined according to IMGT conventions as the region from the conserved cysteine to phenylalanine. Clonality was calculated as 1 minus Shannon entropy normalized by log2 of the number of productive unique TCRs. CD4 or CD8 identity of scalp clones was inferred by cross-referencing scalp TCRbeta sequences with sorted blood CD4 and CD8 repertoires. The table comes from immuneACCESS by way of TCRdb, which keeps in-frame sequences with V and J called. Part of the clones is missing from these tables; in studies checked, under half for an unresolved V gene and the rest for unknown reasons. V, J and clone size were drawn from that table, and D and trimming were deduced from the DNA. The table shows some 2,200 clones here, with no singletons. The ten largest clones capture roughly 44% of the sample.

General conclusions and limits of the study: Compared with normal scalp, lesional scalp had higher clonality and more expanded CD8+ clones, particularly in alopecia totalis/universalis, a pattern that suggests antigenic drive. Shared TCR sequences between patients were less evident than in mice, which may be partly attributable to HLA diversity in the patient population. Scalp TCR repertoire analysis is complicated because resident alphabeta T cells in normal human skin are also sequenced, whereas mouse skin is dominated by gammadelta T cells.

This clone was seen only a few times. Its antigen is not yet known. Since the receptor is from a mouse, mouse gene names and germline sequences apply. The CDR3 end is not reached by the read, which stops 4 residues before it; the germline J gene fills it in. The CDR3 numbers 14 residues from cysteine through phenylalanine. Of the CDR3's DNA, 30 bases were read; they are in frame from base 1. The germline V gene (reference sequence) sets CDR1 to LGHNA and CDR2 to YNLKQL. The specimen sequenced was CD8+ T cells sorted from a lymph node. The chain uses TRBV5 and TRBJ2-5; 7 middle bases align to TRBD2. The clonotype originates from a C3H/HeJ mouse with alopecia areata. The strain's MHC haplotype is H2-k. Here the CDR3 is given as CASSPLWGTDTQYF. CDR3 DNA (partial): TGTGCCAGCAGCCCTCTCTGGGGGACAGAC.